The clone carrying this T cell receptor (beta chain) was counted a single time. Its antigen is not known. Every donor contributed around 10 milliliters of peripheral blood by blood draw. The length of the CDR3 is 15 residues. CDR1 is SGHTA, CDR2 FQGNSA, per germline. The entry originates in a study of blood T cells in healthy people across ages. Study findings and constraints: Aged donors had fewer naive CD4+ cells and lower diversity than long-lived donors. Significant beta diversity loss was already apparent by age approximately 38, declining roughly linearly.

The use of a sample-barcoded 5' primer and a J-beta primer mix characterized a second PCR of about 6 to 12 cycles. With 12 random nucleotides, a template-switch adaptor tagged each individual cDNA molecule. Using its own MiXCR run on the 5' RACE reads, TCRdb lists one record per CDR3 protein. The sample lists approximately 600,000 distinct CDR3 sequences; approximately 59% were seen once. Sequenced: blood. The chain uses TRBV7-2 and TRBJ2-7, with 9 bases identical to TRBD2. TRBJ2-5 explains the end of the DNA better; the J call may be wrong. This clonotype originated in a man in his fifties or sixties in good health. Written as DNA, the CDR3 is TGTGCCAGCAGCCAGAATAGCGGGGGTCAAGAGACCCAGTACTTC. Protein: CASSQNSGGQETQYF.